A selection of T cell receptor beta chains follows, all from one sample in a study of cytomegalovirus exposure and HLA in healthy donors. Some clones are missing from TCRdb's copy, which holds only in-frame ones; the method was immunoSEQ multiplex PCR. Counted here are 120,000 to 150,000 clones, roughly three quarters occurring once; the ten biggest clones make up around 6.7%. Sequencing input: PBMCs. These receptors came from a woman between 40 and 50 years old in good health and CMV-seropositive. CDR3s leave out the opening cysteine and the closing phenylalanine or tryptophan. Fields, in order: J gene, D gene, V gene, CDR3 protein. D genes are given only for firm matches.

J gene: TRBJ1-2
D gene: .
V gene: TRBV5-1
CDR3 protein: ASRAGDEFLGYT

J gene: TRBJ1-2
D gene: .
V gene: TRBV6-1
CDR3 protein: ASSERFEGSGGYT

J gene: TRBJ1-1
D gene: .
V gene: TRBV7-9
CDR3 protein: ASIPRDRGAF

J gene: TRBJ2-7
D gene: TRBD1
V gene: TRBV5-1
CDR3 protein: ASSSQTGGSYEQY

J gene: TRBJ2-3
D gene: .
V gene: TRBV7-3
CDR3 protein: ASSYGQANTDTQY

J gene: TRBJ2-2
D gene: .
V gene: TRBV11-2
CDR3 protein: ASSLVSQRGELF

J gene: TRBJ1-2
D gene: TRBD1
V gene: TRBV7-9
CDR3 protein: SSSLEGQGQFSNGYT

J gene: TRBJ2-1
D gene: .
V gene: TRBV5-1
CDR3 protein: ASSLDGGSYNEQF

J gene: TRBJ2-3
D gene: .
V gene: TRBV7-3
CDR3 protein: ASSPPFRRYTSTDTQY

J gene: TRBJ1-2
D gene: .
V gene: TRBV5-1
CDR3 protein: ASSLVAGAGYGYT

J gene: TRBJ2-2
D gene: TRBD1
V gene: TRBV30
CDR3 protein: AWTRGPNTGELF

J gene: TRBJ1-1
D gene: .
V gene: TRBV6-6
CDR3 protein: ASEMNTEAF

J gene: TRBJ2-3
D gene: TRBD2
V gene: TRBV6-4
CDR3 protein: ASSVFASGVEDTQY

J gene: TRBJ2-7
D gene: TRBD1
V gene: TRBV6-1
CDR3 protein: ASTIRDRDYEQY

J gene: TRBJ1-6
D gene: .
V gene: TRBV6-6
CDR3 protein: ASSYRTHSPLH

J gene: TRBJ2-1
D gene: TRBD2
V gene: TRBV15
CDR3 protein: ATSRDRASGALYNEQF

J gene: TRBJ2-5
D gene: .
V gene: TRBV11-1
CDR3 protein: ASSSGLAETQY

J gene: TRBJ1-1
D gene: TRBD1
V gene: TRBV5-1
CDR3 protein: ASSLGTGANTEAF

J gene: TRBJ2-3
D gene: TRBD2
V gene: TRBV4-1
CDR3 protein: ASSQEQRGPLVTQY

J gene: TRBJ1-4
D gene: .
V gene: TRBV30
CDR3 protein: AWSVQGGTNEKLF

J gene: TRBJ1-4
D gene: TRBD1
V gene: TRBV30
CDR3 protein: AWSVGTGESGEKLF

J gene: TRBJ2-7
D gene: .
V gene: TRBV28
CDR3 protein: ASSDSRAGEQY

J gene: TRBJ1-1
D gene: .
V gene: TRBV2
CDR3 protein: ASSEAERMNTEAF

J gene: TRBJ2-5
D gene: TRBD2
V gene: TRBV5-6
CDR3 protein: ASSITAGLVGETQY

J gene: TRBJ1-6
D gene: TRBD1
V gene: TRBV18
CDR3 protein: ASSPYSQGALGSPLH

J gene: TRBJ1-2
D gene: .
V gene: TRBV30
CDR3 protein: AWSVPGGYT

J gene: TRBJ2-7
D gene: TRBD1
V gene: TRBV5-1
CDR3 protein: ASSSQGQGSYEQY

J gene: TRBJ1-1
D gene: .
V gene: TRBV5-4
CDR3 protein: ASSRLGGTNTEAF

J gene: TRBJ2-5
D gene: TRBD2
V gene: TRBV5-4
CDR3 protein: ASSLEIAGGQETQY

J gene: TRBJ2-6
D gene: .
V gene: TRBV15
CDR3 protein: ATSRDRSGGANVLT

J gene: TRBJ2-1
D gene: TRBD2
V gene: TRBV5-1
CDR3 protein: ASSSATLRGGYNEQF

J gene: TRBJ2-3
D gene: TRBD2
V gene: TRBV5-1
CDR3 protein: ASSWEDGRGDLDTQY

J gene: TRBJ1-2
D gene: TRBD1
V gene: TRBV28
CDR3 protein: ASSTTGIYGYT

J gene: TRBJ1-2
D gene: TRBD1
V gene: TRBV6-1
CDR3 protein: ASLVGQGWGGYT

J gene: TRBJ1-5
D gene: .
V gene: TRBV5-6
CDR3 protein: ASSLSGIMDQPQH